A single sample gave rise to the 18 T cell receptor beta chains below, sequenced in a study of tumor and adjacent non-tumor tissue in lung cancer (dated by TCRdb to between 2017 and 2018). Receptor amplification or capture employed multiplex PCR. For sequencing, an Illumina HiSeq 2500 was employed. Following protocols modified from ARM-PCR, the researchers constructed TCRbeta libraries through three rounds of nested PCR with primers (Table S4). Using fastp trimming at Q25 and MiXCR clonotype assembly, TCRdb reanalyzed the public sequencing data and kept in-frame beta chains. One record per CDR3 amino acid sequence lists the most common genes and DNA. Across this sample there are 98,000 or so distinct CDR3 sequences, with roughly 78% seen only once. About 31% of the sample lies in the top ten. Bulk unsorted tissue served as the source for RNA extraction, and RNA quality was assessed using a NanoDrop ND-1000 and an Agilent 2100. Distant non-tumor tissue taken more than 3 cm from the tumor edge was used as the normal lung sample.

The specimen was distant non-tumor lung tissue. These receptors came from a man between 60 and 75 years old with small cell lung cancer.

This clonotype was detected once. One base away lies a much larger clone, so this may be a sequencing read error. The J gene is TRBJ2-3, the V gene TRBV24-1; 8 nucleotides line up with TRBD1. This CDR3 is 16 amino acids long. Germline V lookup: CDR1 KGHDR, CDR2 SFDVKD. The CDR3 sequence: CVTSDLPTGDTDTQYF. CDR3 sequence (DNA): TGTGTCACCAGTGATTTGCCGACAGGGGACACAGATACGCAGTATTTT.

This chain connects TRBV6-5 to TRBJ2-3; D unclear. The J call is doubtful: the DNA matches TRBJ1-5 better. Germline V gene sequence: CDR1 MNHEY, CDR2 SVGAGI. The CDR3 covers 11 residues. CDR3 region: CASSNSGTQHF. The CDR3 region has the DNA TGTGCCAGCAGCAATTCGGGCACGCAGCATTTT.

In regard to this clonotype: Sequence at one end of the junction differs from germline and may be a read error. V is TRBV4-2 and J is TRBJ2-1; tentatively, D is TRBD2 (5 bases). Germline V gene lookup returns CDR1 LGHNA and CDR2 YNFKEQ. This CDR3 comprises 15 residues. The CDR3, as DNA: TGTGCCAGCATCCAAGAGGGCCTAGTTTACAATGAACAGTTCTTC. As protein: CASIQEGLVYNEQFF.

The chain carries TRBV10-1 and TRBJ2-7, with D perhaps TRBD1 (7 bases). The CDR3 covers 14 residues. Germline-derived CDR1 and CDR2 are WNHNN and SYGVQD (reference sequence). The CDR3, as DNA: TGCGCCAGCAGTGGAGGAGGGGGCCCTAACGAGCATCACGTC. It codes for CASSGGGGPNEHHV.

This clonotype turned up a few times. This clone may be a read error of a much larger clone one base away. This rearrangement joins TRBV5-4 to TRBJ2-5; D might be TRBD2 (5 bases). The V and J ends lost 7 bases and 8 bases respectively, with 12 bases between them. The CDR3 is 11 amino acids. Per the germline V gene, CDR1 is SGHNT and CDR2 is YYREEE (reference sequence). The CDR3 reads CASERSATQYF. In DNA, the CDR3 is TGTGCCAGCGAGCGGAGCGCTACCCAGTACTTC.

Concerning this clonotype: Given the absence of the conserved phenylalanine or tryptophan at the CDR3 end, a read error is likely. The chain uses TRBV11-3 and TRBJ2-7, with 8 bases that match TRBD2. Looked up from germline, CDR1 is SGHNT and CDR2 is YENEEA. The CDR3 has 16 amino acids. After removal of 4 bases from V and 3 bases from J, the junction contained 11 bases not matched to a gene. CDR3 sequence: CASSSPECGGLYEQYL. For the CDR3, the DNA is TGTGCCAGCAGCTCTCCTGAATGCGGGGGGCTCTACGAGCAGTACTTA.

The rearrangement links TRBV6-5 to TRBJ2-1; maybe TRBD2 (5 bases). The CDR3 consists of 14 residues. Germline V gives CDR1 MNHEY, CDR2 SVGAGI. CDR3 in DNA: TGTGTCATCAGTTCGGACTCCCCCCCTTATGAGCAGTTCTTC. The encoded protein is CVISSDSPPYEQFF.

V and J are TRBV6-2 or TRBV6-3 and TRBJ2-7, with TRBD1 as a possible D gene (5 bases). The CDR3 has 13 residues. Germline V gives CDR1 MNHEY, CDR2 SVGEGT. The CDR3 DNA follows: TGTGCCAGCAATTACTCCAGGGAAGGCGAGCAGTATGTC. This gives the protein CASNYSREGEQYV.

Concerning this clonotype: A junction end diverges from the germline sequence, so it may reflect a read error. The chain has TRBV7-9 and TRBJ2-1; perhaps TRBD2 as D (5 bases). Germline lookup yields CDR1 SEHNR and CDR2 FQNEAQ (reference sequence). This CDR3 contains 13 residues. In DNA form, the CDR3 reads TGTACCAGCAGCGGATCGACGGTGAATAAGCAGTTCTTC. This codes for CTSSGSTVNKQFF.

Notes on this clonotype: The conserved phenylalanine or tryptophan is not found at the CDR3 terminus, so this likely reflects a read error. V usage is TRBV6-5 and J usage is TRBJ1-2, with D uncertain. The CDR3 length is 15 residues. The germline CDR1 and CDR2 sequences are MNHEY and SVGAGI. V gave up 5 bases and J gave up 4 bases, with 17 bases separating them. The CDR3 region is CASSLQTVTIYGYTS. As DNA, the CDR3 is TGTGCCAGCAGTCTGCAAACCGTTACAATCTATGGCTACACCTCC.

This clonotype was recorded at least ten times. Here the CDR3 DNA reads TGCAGCGCGAGGGACAGGGTCTCTTACGAGCAGTACTTC. This codes for CSARDRVSYEQYF. The gene calls are TRBV29-1 and TRBJ2-7; 9 nucleotides align to TRBD1. CDR1 SQVTM and CDR2 ANQGSEA come from the germline V gene. The V and J ends lost 7 bases and 4 bases, in that order; junction bases with no gene match: 8. This CDR3 has 13 amino acids.

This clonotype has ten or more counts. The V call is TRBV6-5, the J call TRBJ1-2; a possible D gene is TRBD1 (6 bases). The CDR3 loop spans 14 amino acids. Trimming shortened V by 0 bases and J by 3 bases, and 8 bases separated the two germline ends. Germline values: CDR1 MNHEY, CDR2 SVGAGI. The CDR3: CASSYSGGHYGYTF. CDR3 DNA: TGTGCCAGCAGTTACTCGGGGGGCCACTATGGCTACACCTTC.

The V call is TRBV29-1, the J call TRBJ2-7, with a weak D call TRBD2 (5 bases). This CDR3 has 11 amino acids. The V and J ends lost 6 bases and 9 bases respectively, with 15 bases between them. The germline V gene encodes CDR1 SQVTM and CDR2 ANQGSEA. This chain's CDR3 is CSVSTSDWQYF. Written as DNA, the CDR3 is TGCAGCGTCTCGACCTCGGACTGGCAGTACTTC.

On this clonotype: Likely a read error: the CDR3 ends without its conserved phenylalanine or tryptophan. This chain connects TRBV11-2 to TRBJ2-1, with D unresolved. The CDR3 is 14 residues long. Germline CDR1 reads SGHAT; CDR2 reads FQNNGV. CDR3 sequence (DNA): TGTGTCAGCCAGAAGCCGCAAGGCGACAATGCGCAGTTCTTG. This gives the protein CVSQKPQGDNAQFL.

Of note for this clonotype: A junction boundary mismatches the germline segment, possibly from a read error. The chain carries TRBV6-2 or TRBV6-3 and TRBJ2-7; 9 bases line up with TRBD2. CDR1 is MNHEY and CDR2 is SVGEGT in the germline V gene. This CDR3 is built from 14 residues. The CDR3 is CASKIAGAPIEQNF. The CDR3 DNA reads TGTGCCAGCAAGATAGCGGGAGCCCCTATAGAGCAGAATTTC.

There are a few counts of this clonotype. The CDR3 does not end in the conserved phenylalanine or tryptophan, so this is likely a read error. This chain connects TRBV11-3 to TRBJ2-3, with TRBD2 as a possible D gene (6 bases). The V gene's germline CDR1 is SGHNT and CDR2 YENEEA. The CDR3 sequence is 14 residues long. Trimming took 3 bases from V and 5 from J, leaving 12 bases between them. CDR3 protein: CASSLEGIGDTQYL. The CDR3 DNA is TGTGCCAGCAGCTTGGAGGGGATAGGAGATACGCAGTATTTG.

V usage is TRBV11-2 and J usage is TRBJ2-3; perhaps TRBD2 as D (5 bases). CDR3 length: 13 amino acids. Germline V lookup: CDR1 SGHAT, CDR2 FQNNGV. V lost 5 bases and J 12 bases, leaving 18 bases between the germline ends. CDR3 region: CASSLEGSDIQYF. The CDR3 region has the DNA TGTGCCAGCAGCCTCGAGGGATCAGATATACAGTATTTT.

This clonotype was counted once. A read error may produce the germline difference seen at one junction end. In DNA, the CDR3 is TGCGCCAGCAGCCAAGATCGACTAGCAGCCCATAATGAGCAGCTCTTC. It yields the protein CASSQDRLAAHNEQLF. V is TRBV4-1 and J is TRBJ2-1, with 7 bases lining up with TRBD2. Germline V gives CDR1 MGHRA, CDR2 YSYEKL. This CDR3 comprises 16 residues.